Listed here are 20 T cell receptor beta chains from one sample, sequenced in a study of blood T cell repertoires in COVID-19. Profiling relied on immunoSEQ multiplex PCR, and the TCRdb table lists in-frame clones only, not all of them. Among about 24,000 clones listed, nearly 75% were seen once. Sequencing was carried out using peripheral blood. These receptors were collected from a human donor in a cohort sampled during active or convalescent COVID-19.

This CDR3 reads CASSVQVNTGELFF. The CDR3 DNA is TGTGCCAGTAGTGTACAGGTCAACACCGGGGAGCTGTTTTTT. The chain uses TRBV19 and TRBJ2-2; perhaps TRBD1 as D (5 bases). V gave up 5 bases and J gave up 2 bases, with 9 bases separating them. The CDR3 spans 14 residues. Germline lookup yields CDR1 LNHDA and CDR2 SQIVND (reference sequence).

The chain recombines TRBV2 with TRBJ1-5; TRBD1 might be the D (6 bases). CDR1 is SNHLY, CDR2 FYNNEI, per germline. This CDR3 is 13 amino acids long. The V end was cut by 7 bases, the J end by 3 bases, with 10 bases between. The CDR3 DNA reads TGTGCCAGCACGGGGACATCCAATCAGCCCCAGCATTTT. It yields the protein CASTGTSNQPQHF.

The chain employs TRBV7-2 and TRBJ1-3; D is perhaps TRBD1 (5 bases). The length of the CDR3 is 14 residues. Germline-derived CDR1 and CDR2 are SGHTA and FQGNSA. Trimming took 7 bases from V and 2 from J, leaving 12 bases between them. DNA for the CDR3: TGTGCCAGCACCCCCCAAGGGGCTGGAAACACCATATATTTT. Its translation is CASTPQGAGNTIYF.

As concerns this clone: One end of the junction does not line up with germline, which may come from a read error. The rearrangement joins TRBV29-1 to TRBJ2-5, with 9 positions matching TRBD1. The CDR3 totals 13 residues. The germline V gene has CDR1 SQVTM and CDR2 ANQGSEA. DNA for the CDR3: TGCAGCGCCGACCTTGTGGGACAGGGCCCAAAGGACTTC. It codes for CSADLVGQGPKDF. Looking up the rest from reference TRBV29-1 and TRBJ2-5 gives the full variable domain: SAVISQKPSRDICQRGTSLTIQCQVDSQVTMMFWYRQQPGQSLTLIATANQGSEATYESGFVIDKFPISRPNLTFSTLTVSNMSPEDSSIYLCSADLVGQGPKDFGPGTRLLVL.

The genes are TRBV30 and TRBJ2-2, with D uncertain. Per the germline V gene, CDR1 is GTSNPN and CDR2 is SVGIG (reference sequence). The CDR3 sequence is 11 residues long. The ends were cut back, 8 bases at V and 4 bases at J, with 8 bases in the middle. Written as DNA, the CDR3 is TGTGCCGGCCTGGTCACCGGGGAGCTGTTTTTT. Translation: CAGLVTGELFF. Full variable domain (rest looked up from reference TRBV30 and TRBJ2-2): SQTIHQWPATLVQPVGSPLSLECTVEGTSNPNLYWYRQAAGRGLQLLFYSVGIGQISSEVPQNLSASRPQDRQFILSSKKLLLSDSGFYLCAGLVTGELFFGEGSRLTVL.

This chain uses TRBV11-3 with TRBJ2-2, with TRBD2 matching over 7 bases. Germline V lookup: CDR1 SGHNT, CDR2 YENEEA. The V segment lost 6 bases and the J segment 1 base; nucleotides outside the gene matches: 5. CDR3 length equals 15 residues. CDR3 DNA: TGTGCCAGCAGTTTGGGAGGGAGGAACACCGGGGAGCTGTTTTTT. Residues: CASSLGGRNTGELFF.

The V and J genes are TRBV12-3 or TRBV12-4 and TRBJ2-7; the D is unclear. V was pared by 3 bases and J by 4 bases, with 7 bases between. This CDR3 has 12 residues. The CDR3 is CASSFGSYEQYF. The DNA for the CDR3 is TGTGCCAGCAGTTTTGGCAGTTACGAGCAGTACTTC.

V usage is TRBV4-3 and J usage is TRBJ2-1, with D uncertain. The germline V gene has CDR1 LGHNA and CDR2 YSLEER. The CDR3 has 15 amino acids. Between the trimmed V and J ends, which lost 1 base and 0 bases, there was a span of 7 bases. CDR3 residues: CASSQGHRSYNEQFF. In DNA, the CDR3 is TGCGCCAGCAGCCAAGGACACCGCTCCTACAATGAGCAGTTCTTC.

The rearrangement joins TRBV28 to TRBJ2-1; 14 bases map to TRBD2. Per the germline V gene, CDR1 is MDHEN and CDR2 is SYDVKM. The J segment lost 7 bases and the V segment lost 5 bases, leaving 7 bases of the junction unmatched. This CDR3 has 16 amino acids. The CDR3 region is CASSHRTSGRWNEQFF. CDR3 nucleotides: TGTGCCAGCAGTCATCGGACTAGCGGGAGGTGGAATGAGCAGTTCTTC.

This chain joins TRBV7-9 and TRBJ2-1, with D possibly matching TRBD1 (5 bases). V lost 5 bases and J 6 bases, leaving 17 bases between the germline ends. The V gene's germline CDR1 is SEHNR and CDR2 FQNEAQ (reference sequence). The CDR3 sequence is 15 residues long. The CDR3 here is CASSPKLRVSNEQFF. The CDR3 DNA is TGTGCCAGCAGCCCTAAACTCAGGGTAAGCAATGAGCAGTTCTTC.

This clone has just a few counts. The V and J genes are TRBV14 and TRBJ1-6; no clear D. Germline V CDR1 and CDR2: SGHDN, FVKESK. This CDR3 has 13 residues. Trimming removed 3 bases from V and 10 bases from J, with 10 bases in between. CDR3 in DNA: TGTGCCAGCAGCCACGGGATGGCCTCACCCCTCCACTTT. Amino acids: CASSHGMASPLHF.

This clone turned up a few times. The same CDR3 is also encoded by other DNA sequences in this sample. The chain joins TRBV2 to TRBJ2-6, with no clear D. With 6 bases removed from V and 0 bases from J, the gap between germline ends came to 15 bases. The CDR3 consists of 17 residues. Germline V gene data show CDR1 as SNHLY and CDR2 as FYNNEI. The CDR3 DNA reads as TGTGCCAGCAGCGAAAGGCAGGTGATCTCTGGGGCCAACGTCCTGACTTTC. Protein product: CASSERQVISGANVLTF.

The genes are TRBV4-1 and TRBJ2-3, with TRBD2 identical over 11 bases. Germline V lookup: CDR1 MGHRA, CDR2 YSYEKL. The CDR3 totals 18 residues. Trimming cost V 1 base and J 4 bases; bases outside gene matches: 10. CDR3 in DNA: TGCGCCAGCAGCCAAGGAACCCTAGCGGGGGGCGGGTCAGATACGCAGTATTTT. Protein product: CASSQGTLAGGGSDTQYF.

The J gene is TRBJ1-1, the V gene TRBV5-1; a possible D gene is TRBD1 (5 bases). V shed 5 bases and J shed 1 base, with 12 bases lying between them. Germline CDR1 is SGHRS and CDR2 is YFSETQ. The CDR3 is 14 amino acids. The CDR3 is CASSGIGENTEAFF. Written as DNA, the CDR3 is TGCGCCAGCAGTGGAATAGGGGAGAACACTGAAGCTTTCTTT.

This clone was counted a single time. The CDR3 DNA sequence: TGCGCCAGCAGCTTGGAAACAGGGGACGAGCAGTTCTTC. Translating gives CASSLETGDEQFF. This chain joins TRBV5-1 and TRBJ2-1, with TRBD1 identical over 7 bases. The J segment lost 10 bases and the V segment lost 0 bases, leaving 4 bases of the junction unmatched. The CDR3 consists of 13 residues. The germline V gene encodes CDR1 SGHRS and CDR2 YFSETQ. Supplemented by reference TRBV5-1 and TRBJ2-1, the full variable domain reads KAGVTQTPRYLIKTRGQQVTLSCSPISGHRSVSWYQQTPGQGLQFLFEYFSETQRNKGNFPGRFSGRQFSNSRSEMNVSTLELGDSALYLCASSLETGDEQFFGPGTRLTVL.

V is TRBV2 and J is TRBJ2-7, with TRBD1 as a possible D gene (6 bases). Deletions cut 6 bases from V and 5 bases from J, with 11 bases between. The CDR3 covers 12 residues. Germline CDR1 SNHLY, CDR2 FYNNEI. In DNA, the CDR3 is TGTGCCAGCAGGGTGGACAGTAACGAGCAGTACTTC. Residues: CASRVDSNEQYF.

This rearrangement joins TRBV18 to TRBJ1-3, with a weak D call TRBD1 (5 bases). V lost 0 bases, J lost 2 bases, and 8 bases lay in between. The CDR3 contains 15 residues. Germline V gene lookup returns CDR1 KGHSH and CDR2 LQKENI. The CDR3 sequence: CASSPPTAAGNTIYF. The CDR3 nucleotides read TGTGCCAGCTCACCACCGACAGCCGCTGGAAACACCATATATTTT.

This chain links TRBV4-3 with TRBJ1-2; D remains unclear. Trimming left V 3 bases short and J 6 bases short, with 14 bases between. The germline gives CDR1 LGHNA, CDR2 YSLEER. This CDR3 comprises 14 residues. CDR3 sequence (DNA): TGCGCCAGCAGCCACGGAACGGGGATAAATGGCTACACCTTC. It codes for CASSHGTGINGYTF.

The chain employs TRBV10-3 and TRBJ2-3, with TRBD2 identical over 7 bases. The length of the CDR3 is 17 residues. After removal of 6 bases from V and 0 bases from J, the junction contained 12 bases not matched to a gene. Germline CDR1 is ENHRY and CDR2 is SYGVKD. The DNA for the CDR3 is TGTGCCATCAGCCCCCTCTATCGGGGGGTTAGCACAGATACGCAGTATTTT. As protein: CAISPLYRGVSTDTQYF.

The rearrangement uses TRBV6-2 or TRBV6-3 and TRBJ1-5; 10 bases are a match to TRBD1. With V trimmed by 2 bases and J by 0 bases, 4 bases remained unmatched. CDR1 and CDR2 (germline): MNHEY, SVGEGT. The length of the CDR3 is 17 residues. The CDR3 sequence: CASSYSGTGVSNQPQHF. DNA of the CDR3: TGTGCCAGCAGTTACAGTGGGACAGGGGTTAGCAATCAGCCCCAGCATTTT.